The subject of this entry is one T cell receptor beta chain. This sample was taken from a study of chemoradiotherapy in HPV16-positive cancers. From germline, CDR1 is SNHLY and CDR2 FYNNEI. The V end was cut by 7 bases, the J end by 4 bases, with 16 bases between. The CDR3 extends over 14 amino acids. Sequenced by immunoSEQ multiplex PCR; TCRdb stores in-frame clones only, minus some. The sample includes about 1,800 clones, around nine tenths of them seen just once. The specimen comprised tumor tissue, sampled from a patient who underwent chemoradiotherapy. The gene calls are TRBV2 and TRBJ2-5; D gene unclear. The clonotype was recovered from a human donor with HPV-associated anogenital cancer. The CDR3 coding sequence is TGTGCCAGCATCGAACGGGCAATTCGAGAGACCCAGTACTTC. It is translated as CASIERAIRETQYF.